A selection of T cell receptor beta chains follows, all from one sample in a study of immune evolution from preneoplasia to lung adenocarcinoma. The method was immunoSEQ multiplex PCR; TCRdb's version includes in-frame clones alone and lacks a portion of them. The sample lists some 2,200 clones; about 82% were seen once. Input material: FFPE normal lung tissue adjacent to the tumor. Receptors originate from a person aged 55 to 75 with lung adenocarcinoma. CDR3s include the opening cysteine and the closing phenylalanine or tryptophan. Each record gives: V gene, clone size, D gene, J gene, CDR3 protein, CDR3 DNA. The D gene is left open where the match is weak. Only part of the rows carry a size: once, few, many, or a class if the clone is expanded.

TRBV19	NA	TRBD2	TRBJ2-3	CASGTRSTDTQYF	TGTGCCAGTGGGACTAGGAGCACAGATACGCAGTATTTT
TRBV4-3	NA	NA	TRBJ2-7	CASSQDPPSEQYF	TGCGCCAGCAGCCAAGACCCGCCCTCAGAGCAGTACTTC
TRBV6-5	once	NA	TRBJ2-7	CASSLTSTAYEQYF	TGTGCCAGCAGTTTGACTAGTACCGCCTACGAGCAGTACTTC
TRBV4-3	once	NA	TRBJ1-1	CASSRIQNTEAFF	TGCGCCAGCAGCCGTATACAGAACACTGAAGCTTTCTTT
TRBV1	NA	NA	TRBJ2-7	CTSSQGDRVTYEQYF	TGCACCAGCAGCCAGGGTGACAGGGTAACCTACGAGCAGTACTTC
TRBV5-4	NA	TRBD2	TRBJ2-3	CASSTGTSMDTQYF	TGTGCCAGCAGCACTGGGACTAGCATGGATACGCAGTATTTT
TRBV15	few	TRBD1	TRBJ1-1	CATSFTGGEAFF	TGTGCCACCAGCTTTACAGGGGGGGAAGCTTTCTTT
TRBV9	NA	TRBD2	TRBJ2-3	CASSPNQGLAGWRTDTQYF	TGTGCCAGCAGCCCCAATCAGGGACTAGCGGGATGGAGGACAGATACGCAGTATTTT
TRBV5-1	NA	TRBD2	TRBJ2-1	CASSHGTSGSGYNEQFF	TGCGCCAGCAGCCACGGGACTAGCGGGAGTGGCTACAATGAGCAGTTCTTC
TRBV28	NA	TRBD1	TRBJ1-2	CASSGGQSPYGYTF	TGTGCCAGCAGTGGGGGACAGTCCCCCTATGGCTACACCTTC
TRBV30	once	TRBD2	TRBJ2-1	CAWSSTSGNEQFF	TGTGCCTGGAGTTCGACTAGCGGGAATGAGCAGTTCTTC
TRBV4-1	NA	NA	TRBJ2-6	CASSRTKASGANVLTF	TGCGCCAGCAGCCGAACCAAAGCCTCTGGGGCCAACGTCCTGACTTTC
TRBV2	NA	NA	TRBJ2-3	CASSEQGRTSTDTQYF	TGTGCCAGCAGTGAGCAAGGTCGGACAAGCACAGATACGCAGTATTTT
TRBV4-2	few	TRBD2	TRBJ2-3	CASSQDLAGGTDTQYF	TGTGCCAGCAGCCAAGATTTAGCGGGAGGCACAGATACGCAGTATTTT
TRBV5-1	NA	NA	TRBJ1-5	CASSWTGGASNQPQHF	TGCGCCAGCAGCTGGACTGGGGGGGCGAGCAATCAGCCCCAGCATTTT
TRBV28	NA	TRBD1	TRBJ2-7	CASSLGTVRYEQYF	TGTGCCAGCAGTCTCGGGACAGTAAGATACGAGCAGTACTTC
TRBV28	NA	NA	TRBJ1-1	CASSTIRDLGVNEAFF	TGTGCCAGCAGCACCATAAGGGATCTAGGGGTCAATGAAGCTTTCTTT
TRBV6-1	NA	TRBD1	TRBJ1-2	CASSEPGTGIFYGYTF	TGTGCCAGCAGTGAACCTGGGACAGGGATCTTCTATGGCTACACCTTC
TRBV11-3	NA	TRBD1	TRBJ2-7	CASSEPGQLLYEQYF	TGTGCCAGCAGCGAACCGGGACAGTTGCTCTACGAGCAGTACTTC
TRBV6-5	NA	TRBD1	TRBJ2-7	CASRGTGSSEQYF	TGTGCCAGCAGGGGGACAGGGAGCAGCGAGCAGTACTTC
TRBV11-1	NA	NA	TRBJ2-6	CASSETVLSGANVLTF	TGTGCCAGCAGCGAGACAGTTCTCTCTGGGGCCAACGTCCTGACTTTC
TRBV14	NA	NA	TRBJ1-3	CASSRLSSGNTIYF	TGTGCCAGCAGCCGACTCAGCTCTGGAAACACCATATATTTT
TRBV11-1	NA	NA	TRBJ2-1	CASSPDTYDDEQFF	TGTGCCAGCAGCCCAGACACCTACGACGATGAGCAGTTCTTC
TRBV30	few	NA	TRBJ2-7	CAWSVFRTSYEQYF	TGTGCCTGGAGTGTATTTAGGACATCCTACGAGCAGTACTTC
TRBV6-1	NA	NA	TRBJ1-5	CASSEAVTGWHF	TGTGCCAGCAGTGAAGCCGTCACAGGGTGGCATTTT
TRBV27	NA	NA	TRBJ1-2	CASSLSPRQAFFYGYTF	TGTGCCAGCAGTTTATCCCCGAGACAGGCCTTTTTCTATGGCTACACCTTC